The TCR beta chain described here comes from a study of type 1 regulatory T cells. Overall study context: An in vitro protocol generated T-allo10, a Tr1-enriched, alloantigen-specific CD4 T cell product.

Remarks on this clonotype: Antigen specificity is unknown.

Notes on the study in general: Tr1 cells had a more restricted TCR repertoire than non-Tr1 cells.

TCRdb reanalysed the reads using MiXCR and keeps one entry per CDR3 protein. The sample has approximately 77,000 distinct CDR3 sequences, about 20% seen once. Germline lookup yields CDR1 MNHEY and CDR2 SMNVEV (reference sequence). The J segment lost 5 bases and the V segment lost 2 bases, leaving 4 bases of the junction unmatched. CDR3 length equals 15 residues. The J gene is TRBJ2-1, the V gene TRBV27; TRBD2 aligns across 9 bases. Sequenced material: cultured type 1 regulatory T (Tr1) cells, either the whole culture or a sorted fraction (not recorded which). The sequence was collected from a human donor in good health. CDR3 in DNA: TGTGCCAGCAGTTTACGGGGGACTAGCAACAATGAGCAGTTCTTC. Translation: CASSLRGTSNNEQFF.